This TCR beta chain appears in the sequencing data of a study of cytomegalovirus exposure and HLA in healthy donors. A multiplex PCR was run with 60 Vbeta primers and 13 Jbeta primers. Sequencing used immunoSEQ multiplex PCR; TCRdb keeps in-frame clones, though not all of them. The sample has under 200,000 clones, roughly 74% seen once. This CDR3 has 14 residues. Trimming cost V 1 base and J 0 bases, with 7 bases left between them. CDR1 is SGHDN and CDR2 is FVKESK in the germline V gene. The source of this sequence is a woman aged 25 to 45 in good health and CMV-seropositive. The chain combines TRBV14 with TRBJ2-7, with D tentatively TRBD2 (5 bases). The source material was PBMCs. CDR3 DNA sequence: TGTGCCAGCAGCCAAGGGCGGGTCTCCTACGAGCAGTACTTC. This encodes CASSQGRVSYEQYF.